The rows below give T cell receptor beta chains drawn from one sample of a study of CD8 T cell repertoires and HIV-1 epitope variants. The protocol was immunoSEQ multiplex PCR, while the TCRdb copy is restricted to in-frame clones and leaves out a portion. This sample has 2,000 to 2,500 clones; around 60% occur once, and the top ten carry around 46%. These TCRs are of unknown antigen specificity. Sequencing was carried out using cultured CD8+ T cells derived from PBMCs. All receptors come from a male donor with HIV. The CDR3 runs from the conserved cysteine through the conserved F or W. The D gene is left open where the match is weak. Clone size is stated in some rows and not others, as once, few, many or a class when expanded.

abundance: hyperexpanded
d_gene: .
j_gene: TRBJ1-2
v_gene: TRBV15
CDR3aa: CATSRDRGTQVYGYTF
CDR3nt: TGTGCCACCAGCAGAGATCGGGGGACCCAGGTCTATGGCTACACCTTC

abundance: .
d_gene: .
j_gene: TRBJ2-2
v_gene: TRBV15
CDR3aa: CATHHSNTGELFF
CDR3nt: TGTGCCACCCATCATAGCAACACCGGGGAGCTGTTTTTT

abundance: .
d_gene: .
j_gene: TRBJ2-2
v_gene: TRBV5-6
CDR3aa: CASSLVPQIRTGELFF
CDR3nt: TGTGCCAGCAGCTTGGTGCCCCAAATTCGTACCGGGGAGCTGTTTTTT

abundance: .
d_gene: .
j_gene: TRBJ1-2
v_gene: TRBV29-1
CDR3aa: CSVEYKGNGYGYTF
CDR3nt: TGCAGCGTTGAGTATAAAGGAAATGGCTATGGCTACACCTTC

abundance: .
d_gene: .
j_gene: TRBJ2-2
v_gene: TRBV19
CDR3aa: CASSIRGSTGELFF
CDR3nt: TGTGCCAGTAGTATTAGAGGATCCACCGGGGAGCTGTTTTTT

abundance: .
d_gene: .
j_gene: TRBJ2-7
v_gene: TRBV9
CDR3aa: CASSLSGTRTYEQYF
CDR3nt: TGTGCCAGCAGCCTGAGTGGGACTCGAACCTACGAGCAGTACTTC

abundance: .
d_gene: TRBD1
j_gene: TRBJ2-5
v_gene: TRBV28
CDR3aa: CASSPTGWETQYF
CDR3nt: TGTGCCAGCAGCCCGACAGGGTGGGAGACCCAGTACTTC

abundance: .
d_gene: .
j_gene: TRBJ2-7
v_gene: TRBV6-5
CDR3aa: CASSPRQSYEQYF
CDR3nt: TGTGCCAGCAGTCCGAGACAGAGCTACGAGCAGTACTTC

abundance: .
d_gene: .
j_gene: TRBJ2-5
v_gene: TRBV28
CDR3aa: CASSSPDMSQETQYF
CDR3nt: TGTGCCAGCAGTTCCCCTGACATGTCCCAAGAGACCCAGTACTTC

abundance: .
d_gene: TRBD2
j_gene: TRBJ2-1
v_gene: TRBV7-8
CDR3aa: CASSSSFWTSVNNEQFF
CDR3nt: TGTGCCAGCAGCTCTAGCTTCTGGACTAGCGTAAACAATGAGCAGTTCTTC

abundance: .
d_gene: TRBD2
j_gene: TRBJ2-2
v_gene: TRBV11-1
CDR3aa: CASSSPSSGLAGDRELFF
CDR3nt: TGTGCCAGCAGCTCGCCCTCCTCGGGACTAGCGGGAGACAGGGAGCTGTTTTTT

abundance: .
d_gene: .
j_gene: TRBJ1-4
v_gene: TRBV28
CDR3aa: CASTEKSFQTNEKLFF
CDR3nt: TGTGCCAGCACCGAAAAAAGTTTCCAGACTAATGAAAAACTGTTTTTT

abundance: .
d_gene: TRBD1
j_gene: TRBJ1-2
v_gene: TRBV6-5
CDR3aa: CASSSSQGADYGYTF
CDR3nt: TGTGCCAGCAGTTCTTCACAGGGGGCTGACTATGGCTACACCTTC

abundance: .
d_gene: .
j_gene: TRBJ1-2
v_gene: TRBV28
CDR3aa: CASSSARGYTF
CDR3nt: TGTGCCAGCAGTTCGGCGAGGGGCTACACCTTC

abundance: .
d_gene: .
j_gene: TRBJ1-1
v_gene: TRBV5-1
CDR3aa: CASSWTENTEAFF
CDR3nt: TGCGCCAGCAGCTGGACAGAGAACACTGAAGCTTTCTTT

abundance: .
d_gene: TRBD1
j_gene: TRBJ2-7
v_gene: TRBV6-5
CDR3aa: CASSYRQGGYEQYF
CDR3nt: TGTGCCAGCAGCTATAGACAGGGGGGGTACGAGCAGTACTTC

abundance: large
d_gene: .
j_gene: TRBJ2-7
v_gene: TRBV27
CDR3aa: CASSVSSGTVSYEQYF
CDR3nt: TGTGCCAGCAGTGTATCCTCCGGGACGGTGTCCTACGAGCAGTACTTC

abundance: .
d_gene: TRBD1
j_gene: TRBJ1-5
v_gene: TRBV19
CDR3aa: CASRQGASNQPQHF
CDR3nt: TGTGCCAGCCGACAGGGGGCGAGCAATCAGCCCCAGCATTTT

abundance: .
d_gene: .
j_gene: TRBJ2-1
v_gene: TRBV5-4
CDR3aa: CASSLGRNEQFF
CDR3nt: TGTGCCAGCAGCTTGGGTCGGAATGAGCAGTTCTTC

abundance: .
d_gene: TRBD1
j_gene: TRBJ2-6
v_gene: TRBV7-2
CDR3aa: CASSQGRRTGGFTF
CDR3nt: TGTGCCAGCAGCCAAGGTCGGCGGACAGGGGGGTTTACTTTC

abundance: few
d_gene: .
j_gene: TRBJ2-2
v_gene: TRBV28
CDR3aa: CASSLWAEGSTGELFF
CDR3nt: TGTGCCAGCAGTTTGTGGGCGGAAGGGTCCACCGGGGAGCTGTTTTTT

abundance: .
d_gene: .
j_gene: TRBJ2-7
v_gene: TRBV18
CDR3aa: CASSPVRWSYEQYF
CDR3nt: TGTGCCAGCTCACCAGTTCGGTGGTCCTACGAGCAGTACTTC

abundance: .
d_gene: .
j_gene: TRBJ2-7
v_gene: TRBV5-6
CDR3aa: CASSSNFYEQYF
CDR3nt: TGTGCCAGCAGCTCCAATTTTTACGAGCAGTACTTC

abundance: few
d_gene: TRBD1
j_gene: TRBJ1-4
v_gene: TRBV16
CDR3aa: CASSLQRAGTGLMQLFF
CDR3nt: TGTGCCAGCAGCCTCCAAAGAGCCGGGACAGGGTTAATGCAACTGTTTTTT

abundance: .
d_gene: TRBD2
j_gene: TRBJ2-7
v_gene: TRBV6-6
CDR3aa: CASSLNGLAGSYEQYF
CDR3nt: TGTGCCAGCAGCCTAAACGGACTAGCGGGGTCCTACGAGCAGTACTTC

abundance: .
d_gene: .
j_gene: TRBJ1-2
v_gene: TRBV27
CDR3aa: CASSFWPLSDGYTF
CDR3nt: TGTGCCAGCAGTTTCTGGCCTCTGTCTGACGGCTACACCTTC

abundance: .
d_gene: .
j_gene: TRBJ1-5
v_gene: TRBV28
CDR3aa: CASSLVTASNQPQHF
CDR3nt: TGTGCCAGCAGCTTAGTCACGGCTAGCAATCAGCCCCAGCATTTT

abundance: .
d_gene: .
j_gene: TRBJ2-3
v_gene: TRBV27
CDR3aa: CASSLFTDTDTQYF
CDR3nt: TGTGCCAGCAGTTTATTTACGGACACAGATACGCAGTATTTT

abundance: .
d_gene: .
j_gene: TRBJ1-5
v_gene: TRBV2
CDR3aa: CASSDSGGQPQHF
CDR3nt: TGTGCCAGCAGCGACAGCGGTGGACAGCCCCAGCATTTT

abundance: .
d_gene: .
j_gene: TRBJ2-2
v_gene: TRBV2
CDR3aa: CASRQDDTGELFF
CDR3nt: TGTGCCAGCAGGCAGGACGACACCGGGGAGCTGTTTTTT

abundance: few
d_gene: .
j_gene: TRBJ1-2
v_gene: TRBV5-6
CDR3aa: CASSLWDRGYTF
CDR3nt: TGTGCCAGCAGCTTGTGGGATCGCGGCTACACCTTC

abundance: .
d_gene: .
j_gene: TRBJ2-1
v_gene: TRBV7-2
CDR3aa: CASSLEGEEDYNEQFF
CDR3nt: TGTGCCAGCAGCTTAGAGGGGGAGGAGGACTACAATGAGCAGTTCTTC

abundance: .
d_gene: .
j_gene: TRBJ2-7
v_gene: TRBV27
CDR3aa: CASSPEGRLSYEQYF
CDR3nt: TGTGCCAGCAGCCCAGAAGGCAGGCTGTCCTACGAGCAGTACTTC

abundance: .
d_gene: .
j_gene: TRBJ2-5
v_gene: TRBV9
CDR3aa: CASSGRGGERQETQYF
CDR3nt: TGTGCCAGCAGCGGACGAGGGGGGGAGAGACAAGAGACCCAGTACTTC

abundance: few
d_gene: .
j_gene: TRBJ1-4
v_gene: TRBV12-1
CDR3aa: CASSFGGPNPATNEKLFF
CDR3nt: TGTGCCAGCAGCTTTGGCGGACCGAACCCAGCAACTAATGAAAAACTGTTTTTT

abundance: few
d_gene: TRBD1
j_gene: TRBJ1-5
v_gene: TRBV6-1
CDR3aa: CASNYRGGSNQPQHF
CDR3nt: TGTGCCAGCAACTACAGGGGAGGCAGCAATCAGCCCCAGCATTTT

abundance: few
d_gene: .
j_gene: TRBJ1-1
v_gene: TRBV27
CDR3aa: CASSAQGTEAFF
CDR3nt: TGTGCCAGCAGCGCACAGGGCACTGAAGCTTTCTTT

abundance: once
d_gene: TRBD1
j_gene: TRBJ2-7
v_gene: TRBV7-1
CDR3aa: CASSLGQYLREQYF
CDR3nt: TGTGCCAGCAGCTTGGGACAGTACCTTCGTGAGCAGTACTTC

abundance: few
d_gene: .
j_gene: TRBJ1-1
v_gene: TRBV7-9
CDR3aa: CASSPPGGLGAFF
CDR3nt: TGTGCCAGCAGCCCCCCCGGGGGGTTGGGGGCTTTCTTT

abundance: medium-sized
d_gene: TRBD2
j_gene: TRBJ2-1
v_gene: TRBV2
CDR3aa: CASSNSGMNDEQFF
CDR3nt: TGTGCCAGCAGCAATAGCGGGATGAACGATGAGCAGTTCTTC

abundance: .
d_gene: .
j_gene: TRBJ1-1
v_gene: TRBV28
CDR3aa: CASSFRVGDTEAFF
CDR3nt: TGTGCCAGCAGTTTCAGGGTGGGGGACACTGAAGCTTTCTTT

abundance: .
d_gene: .
j_gene: TRBJ2-7
v_gene: TRBV10-3
CDR3aa: CAIKDGASSYEQYF
CDR3nt: TGTGCCATCAAAGATGGGGCCAGCTCCTACGAGCAGTACTTC

abundance: .
d_gene: TRBD2
j_gene: TRBJ2-5
v_gene: TRBV2
CDR3aa: CASTKGTTKETQYF
CDR3nt: TGTGCCAGCACCAAAGGGACTACAAAAGAGACCCAGTACTTC

abundance: .
d_gene: .
j_gene: TRBJ1-1
v_gene: TRBV16
CDR3aa: CASSLNTLNTEAFF
CDR3nt: TGTGCCAGCAGCCTAAATACTTTGAACACTGAAGCTTTCTTT

abundance: .
d_gene: .
j_gene: TRBJ1-4
v_gene: TRBV28
CDR3aa: CASSLAGGEEKLFF
CDR3nt: TGTGCCAGCAGTTTGGCGGGGGGTGAAGAAAAACTGTTTTTT

abundance: .
d_gene: .
j_gene: TRBJ2-2
v_gene: TRBV15
CDR3aa: CATSRSRENTGELFF
CDR3nt: TGTGCCACCAGCCGTAGCAGGGAGAACACCGGGGAGCTGTTTTTT

abundance: .
d_gene: .
j_gene: TRBJ2-1
v_gene: TRBV29-1
CDR3aa: CSVGTYNEQFF
CDR3nt: TGCAGCGTTGGGACCTACAATGAGCAGTTCTTC

abundance: .
d_gene: .
j_gene: TRBJ2-7
v_gene: TRBV2
CDR3aa: CASSEALSGSYEQYF
CDR3nt: TGTGCCAGCAGTGAAGCGCTTTCCGGGTCCTACGAGCAGTACTTC

abundance: .
d_gene: .
j_gene: TRBJ1-1
v_gene: TRBV6-5
CDR3aa: CASSYSAVNTEAFF
CDR3nt: TGTGCCAGCAGTTACTCAGCGGTGAACACTGAAGCTTTCTTT

abundance: .
d_gene: .
j_gene: TRBJ2-5
v_gene: TRBV2
CDR3aa: CASSDPDSAWGTQYF
CDR3nt: TGTGCCAGCAGTGATCCGGACAGCGCTTGGGGGACCCAGTACTTC

abundance: .
d_gene: .
j_gene: TRBJ2-2
v_gene: TRBV19
CDR3aa: CASQGRNTGELFF
CDR3nt: TGTGCCAGCCAAGGGAGGAACACCGGGGAGCTGTTTTTT

abundance: .
d_gene: TRBD2
j_gene: TRBJ2-7
v_gene: TRBV5-1
CDR3aa: CASSLGLAGGGEYEQYF
CDR3nt: TGCGCCAGCAGCCTGGGACTAGCGGGAGGGGGTGAGTACGAGCAGTACTTC

abundance: .
d_gene: .
j_gene: TRBJ2-1
v_gene: TRBV7-6
CDR3aa: CASSLSPSSYNEQFF
CDR3nt: TGTGCCAGCAGCTTATCCCCGAGCTCCTACAATGAGCAGTTCTTC